The source of this TCR beta chain is a study of patients and donors after allogeneic stem cell transplantation. This clonotype occurred many times. TCRdb processed the RT-PCR reads anew with MiXCR; each CDR3 protein has one entry. Among 900,000 to 1,000,000 distinct CDR3 sequences listed, 18% were seen once. The ends were cut back, 6 bases at V and 2 bases at J, with 14 bases in the middle. CDR1 is SQVTM and CDR2 is ANQGSEA in the germline V gene. The CDR3 runs to 13 residues. The TCR was taken from a human donor who was either an allogeneic HSCT recipient or a stem cell or donor lymphocyte infusion donor (not recorded which). It is not recorded whose cells these are; they may come from a transplant donor. J is TRBJ2-7 and V is TRBV29-1; D could derive from TRBD1 or TRBD2 (5 bases each). Sequencing used blood, either unsorted or a sorted T cell fraction (not recorded which). CDR3 DNA sequence: TGCAGCGTCGGTCGGGGCAGCACCTACGAGCAGTACTTC. Amino acids: CSVGRGSTYEQYF.